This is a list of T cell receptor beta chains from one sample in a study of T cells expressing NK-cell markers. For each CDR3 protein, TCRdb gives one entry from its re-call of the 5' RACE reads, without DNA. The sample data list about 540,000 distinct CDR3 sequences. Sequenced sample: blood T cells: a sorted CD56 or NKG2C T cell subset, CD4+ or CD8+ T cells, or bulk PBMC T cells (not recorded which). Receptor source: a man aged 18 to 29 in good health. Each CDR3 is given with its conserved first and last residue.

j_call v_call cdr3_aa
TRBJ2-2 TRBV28 CASAGVAGVGDTGELFF
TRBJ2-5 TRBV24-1 CATSDPRPGSQETQYF
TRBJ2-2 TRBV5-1 CASSSSGIAGELFF
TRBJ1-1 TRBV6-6 CASSQTRAVFF
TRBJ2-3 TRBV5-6 CASSLVRRFADTQYF
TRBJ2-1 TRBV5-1 CASSPRGQGTSYNEQFF
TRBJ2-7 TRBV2 CASSDSLVRARVEQYF
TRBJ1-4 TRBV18 CASSPMGSIGEKLFF
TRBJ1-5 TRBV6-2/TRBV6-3 CASRDDGDQPQHF
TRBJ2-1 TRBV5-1 CASSFRGARYNEQFF
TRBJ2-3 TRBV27 CASTVIEGGTQYF
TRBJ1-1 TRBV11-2 CASSLVRWTEAFF
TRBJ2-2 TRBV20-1 CSARDKRESTGELFF
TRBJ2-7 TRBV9 CASSVGPRQDPYEQYF